This T cell receptor (beta chain) derives from a study of OX40 agonist ivuxolimab in advanced cancers. Turning to the study itself: Two cutaneous melanoma patients and one hepatocellular carcinoma patient, three in all, had partial responses.

TCRdb's table, derived via immunoSEQ multiplex PCR, lists solely in-frame clones and lacks some. Altogether tens of thousands of clones are present, roughly nine tenths being singletons, with the ten largest covering over 3.5%. Germline CDR1 and CDR2: SGHAT and FQNNGV. V shed 3 bases and J shed 3 bases, with 12 bases lying between them. The CDR3 spans 14 residues. The sequence was obtained from an adult with an advanced solid tumor such as melanoma, head and neck, liver or kidney cancer. Sequenced material: CD4+ or CD8+ T cells sorted from blood, taken in a trial of the OX40 agonist ivuxolimab. V gene TRBV11-2 combines with J gene TRBJ2-7, with D possibly being TRBD1 (5 bases). DNA for the CDR3: TGTGCCAGCAGCTTCACGCAGGGTAACTACGAGCAGTACTTC. Its translation is CASSFTQGNYEQYF. The complete variable domain, with remaining parts taken from reference TRBV11-2 and TRBJ2-7, reads EAGVAQSPRYKIIEKRQSVAFWCNPISGHATLYWYQQILGQGPKLLIQFQNNGVVDDSQLPKDRFSAERLKGVDSTLKIQPAKLEDSAVYLCASSFTQGNYEQYFGPGTRLTVT.